The rows below give T cell receptor beta chains drawn from one sample of a study of metastatic and nonmetastatic thyroid tumors. TCRdb used MiXCR to call clones anew from the PCR reads. The sample carries tens of thousands of clones, around 13% recorded once. Sample: tumor tissue. All receptors come from a female donor with papillary thyroid cancer or a benign thyroid nodule (not recorded which). Some clones in this sample may be carry-over from other donors' samples. Both conserved end residues are part of each CDR3. D genes are given only for firm matches. Rows may omit the clone size; those that give it use once, few, many or a size class.

NA,few,TRBJ2-6,TRBV7-3,TGTGCCAGCAGCCCTCAACCACTATTCTCTGGGGCCAACGTCCTGACTTTC,CASSPQPLFSGANVLTF
NA,many,TRBJ2-4,TRBV5-8,TGTGCCAGCAGCTTGATGGGAGCCAAAAACATTCAGTACTTC,CASSLMGAKNIQYF
NA,many,TRBJ1-2,TRBV20-1,TGCAGTGCTAGAGATCTCTTGGGGACGGACTATGGCTACACCTTC,CSARDLLGTDYGYTF
NA,once,TRBJ2-1,TRBV20-1,TGCAGTGCTCCCCTCTACGGTCCCCAGTTCTTC,CSAPLYGPQFF
NA,NA,TRBJ1-4,TRBV19,TGTGCCAGTATCCGGCACGCCCAACTTAATGAAAAACTGTTTTTT,CASIRHAQLNEKLFF
NA,few,TRBJ1-6,TRBV14,TGTGCCAGCTGGGGGGACGAGGATAATTCACCCCTCCACTTT,CASWGDEDNSPLHF
NA,many,TRBJ2-1,TRBV2,TGTGCCAGCAGTGGAGAGGGCCTATCCAATGAGCAGTTCTTC,CASSGEGLSNEQFF
TRBD2,many,TRBJ2-1,TRBV18,TGTGCCAGCTCACCTGCTAGCGGGAGAGGAGTGCGCAATGAGCAGTTCTTC,CASSPASGRGVRNEQFF
NA,many,TRBJ1-6,TRBV2,TGTGCCAGCAGTGAAGCGCGGGGGAGCTCCTATAATTCACCCCTCCACTTT,CASSEARGSSYNSPLHF
NA,NA,TRBJ2-7,TRBV7-2,TGTGCCAGCAGCTTAGTAAGGCAATCCTACGAGCAGTACTTC,CASSLVRQSYEQYF
NA,many,TRBJ2-1,TRBV4-2,TGTGCCAGCAGCCAAACCCCTAGCGCCAGCTCCTACAATGAGCAGTTCTTC,CASSQTPSASSYNEQFF
NA,many,TRBJ2-5,TRBV28,TGTGCCAGCAGTTTCAGGGGTCAAGAGACCCAGTACTTC,CASSFRGQETQYF
NA,many,TRBJ2-7,TRBV6-5,TGTGCCAGCAGTTACTCGATCGCGGCTCTTCGATACGAGCAGTACTTC,CASSYSIAALRYEQYF
NA,NA,TRBJ2-6,TRBV7-9,TGTGCCAGCAGCTATTACGGCTCTGGGGCCAACGTCCTGACTTTC,CASSYYGSGANVLTF
NA,many,TRBJ2-5,TRBV20-1,TGCAGTGCTCCTGACAGGAGGGCTCCACCAGAGACCCAGTACTTC,CSAPDRRAPPETQYF
NA,many,TRBJ2-1,TRBV3-1,TGTGCCAGCAGCCCCGTGAGGGGTTACAATGAGCAGTTCTTC,CASSPVRGYNEQFF
NA,many,TRBJ1-1,TRBV20-1,TGCAGTGCTCCTAGAGACAGATACACTGAAGCTTTCTTT,CSAPRDRYTEAFF
TRBD2,few,TRBJ2-2,TRBV6-5,TGTGCCAGCAGCCTCGGCCTAGCGGGAGTGCTTAGCACCGGGGAGCTGTTTTTT,CASSLGLAGVLSTGELFF
NA,many,TRBJ2-5,TRBV28,TGTGCCAGCAGTTTATATAACCAAGAGACCCAGTACTTC,CASSLYNQETQYF
TRBD2,many,TRBJ2-7,TRBV2,TGTGCCAGCAGTGACCCGGGAGGGCCGGCCGTAAACGAGCAGTACTTC,CASSDPGGPAVNEQYF
NA,many,TRBJ2-7,TRBV7-9,TGTGCCAGCAGCTTAAATTACACGAGCTCCTACGAGCAGTACTTC,CASSLNYTSSYEQYF
TRBD1,many,TRBJ2-1,TRBV6-4,TGTGCCAGCAGCACAGGGGTGGTAGGGAATGAGCAGTTCTTC,CASSTGVVGNEQFF
NA,many,TRBJ2-2,TRBV9,TGTGCCAGCAGCCAGGGGGGAGGGAACACCGGGGAGCTGTTTTTT,CASSQGGGNTGELFF
NA,many,TRBJ1-5,TRBV2,TGTGCCAGCGACGCGGGCTATAGCAATCAGCCCCAGCATTTT,CASDAGYSNQPQHF
TRBD1,medium-sized,TRBJ2-5,TRBV12-3/TRBV12-4,TGTGCCAGCAGTTATACCGGGACAGAAGAGACCCAGTACTTC,CASSYTGTEETQYF
TRBD1,many,TRBJ2-7,TRBV20-1,TGCAGTGCTTCGACAGGGGAAGGCTCGCGGGAGCAGTACTTC,CSASTGEGSREQYF
NA,many,TRBJ2-2,TRBV6-2/TRBV6-3,TGTGCCAGCACCGAACCGACCGGGGAGCTGTTTTTT,CASTEPTGELFF
TRBD2,many,TRBJ2-1,TRBV9,TGTGCCAGCAGCGCTCCGGGAGGGTCCTACAATGAGCAGTTCTTC,CASSAPGGSYNEQFF
NA,NA,TRBJ2-1,TRBV28,TGTGCCAGCAGTTTCGAGCAACAGTTGAATGAGCAGTTCTTC,CASSFEQQLNEQFF
NA,NA,TRBJ1-4,TRBV29-1,TGCAGCTGGACAGAAAATAATGAAAAACTGTTTTTT,CSWTENNEKLFF
NA,many,TRBJ1-1,TRBV29-1,TGCAGCGCCTCGGGACAATTGAACACTGAAGCTTTCTTT,CSASGQLNTEAFF
NA,many,TRBJ2-2,TRBV11-3,TGTGCCAGCAGCTTAGTCCCCGGGGAGCTGTTTTTT,CASSLVPGELFF
TRBD1,many,TRBJ2-5,TRBV12-5,TGTGCTAGTGGTTTCCTTGTAGGGGGCCCTTACCAAGAGACCCAGTACTTC,CASGFLVGGPYQETQYF
TRBD1,many,TRBJ2-7,TRBV5-4,TGTGCCAGCAGCCGGGGACAGGAGACCTACGAGCAGTACTTC,CASSRGQETYEQYF
NA,many,TRBJ1-2,TRBV27,TGTGCCAGCAGTTCCCAGGGGCATGGCTATGGCTACACCTTC,CASSSQGHGYGYTF
TRBD2,many,TRBJ2-1,TRBV12-3/TRBV12-4,TGTGCCAGCAGTCCCAGAGGGGGGACTAGGTACAATGAGCAGTTCTTC,CASSPRGGTRYNEQFF
TRBD1,NA,TRBJ2-3,TRBV2,TGTGCCAGCAGTGAAGCCGGGACAGGGTCAGGCACAGATACGCAGTATTTT,CASSEAGTGSGTDTQYF
TRBD1,many,TRBJ1-3,TRBV6-1,TGTGCCAGCAGTGAACGGCCAGGGGGCGGAAACACCATATATTTT,CASSERPGGGNTIYF
NA,many,TRBJ2-5,TRBV20-1,TGCAGTGCTAGAGATGGTGGGGAGACCCAGTACTTC,CSARDGGETQYF
NA,NA,TRBJ2-7,TRBV6-2/TRBV6-3,TGTGCCATCAGCCGGGTGCTCGAGCAGTACTTC,CAISRVLEQYF
NA,many,TRBJ2-3,TRBV11-2,TGTGCCAGCAGCTTATTCCGCGCCAGCACAGATACGCAGTATTTT,CASSLFRASTDTQYF
NA,many,TRBJ1-4,TRBV5-1,TGCGCCAGCAGCTTGCAAACAACTAATGAAAAACTGTTTTTT,CASSLQTTNEKLFF
TRBD2,many,TRBJ2-1,TRBV10-3,TGTGCCATCACAGAGCGGGAGGGCCCCGATGAGCAGTTCTTC,CAITEREGPDEQFF
NA,many,TRBJ1-5,TRBV28,TGTGCCAGCAGCAAGAGGTCCCGGGGAGGCAATCAGCCCCAGCATTTT,CASSKRSRGGNQPQHF
NA,many,TRBJ2-3,TRBV9,TGTGCCAGCAGCGTCTATCGGGGATTCACAGATACGCAGTATTTT,CASSVYRGFTDTQYF
NA,NA,TRBJ1-2,TRBV28,TGTGCCAGTAGAACAGGGTTCGGTATCGGTGGCTACACCTTC,CASRTGFGIGGYTF
TRBD1,many,TRBJ1-1,TRBV30,TGTGCCTGGAGTCCCCGGGGGCAGGGGGCGACTGAAGCTTTCTTT,CAWSPRGQGATEAFF
NA,many,TRBJ1-1,TRBV29-1,TGCAGCGTTCCCACGAACACTGAAGCTTTCTTT,CSVPTNTEAFF
NA,many,TRBJ1-3,TRBV18,TGTGCCAGCGGCTCAGCCTCTGGAAACACCATATATTTT,CASGSASGNTIYF
NA,many,TRBJ1-1,TRBV30,TGTGCCTGGAGCGGCAGGGGCGCTGAAGCTTTCTTT,CAWSGRGAEAFF
NA,many,TRBJ1-5,TRBV2,TGTGCCAGCAGTGAATTCCCGCAGGCATACTATCAGCCCCAGCATTTT,CASSEFPQAYYQPQHF
TRBD1,many,TRBJ2-3,TRBV7-3,TGTGCCAGCAGCAGCGGACAGGGGGTGGGGAACACAGATACGCAGTATTTT,CASSSGQGVGNTDTQYF
NA,few,TRBJ1-1,TRBV29-1,TGCAGCGTTGATCGAGGTGGGAACACTGAAGCTTTCTTT,CSVDRGGNTEAFF
TRBD1,many,TRBJ1-4,TRBV4-1,TGCGCCAGCAGCCATGCGGGGACAGGGGGTGAAAAACTGTTTTTT,CASSHAGTGGEKLFF